This T cell receptor (beta chain) stems from a study of blood T cell repertoires in COVID-19. Study details: COVID-19 samples, acute and convalescent, were from the United States, Italy and Spain. PBMCs, B-cell-depleted T cells, or T cells provided the cDNA or gDNA that made up the material.

Per the authors' pipeline: Amplification of reference gene primers was used by the study to estimate nucleated cell counts. Some clones are missing from TCRdb's copy, which holds only in-frame ones; the method was immunoSEQ multiplex PCR. That table supplies the V and J calls and clone size; D and trimming were determined from the DNA. The table includes more than 200,000 clones, around nine tenths detected once. CDR1 is SGHTA and CDR2 is FQGNSA in the germline V gene. CDR3 length: 13 residues. Trimming left V 5 bases short and J 8 bases short, with 16 bases between. The sequenced sample was PBMCs or T cells enriched from blood (not recorded which). The chain combines TRBV7-2 with TRBJ2-7; D is uncertain. The receptor was isolated from a woman in her 30s with acute COVID-19. The DNA of the CDR3 is TGTGCCAGCAGCGTAATCCAGGCCCGCCAGCAGTACTTC. Its translation: CASSVIQARQQYF.